Following are 21 T cell receptor beta chains from one sample sequenced in a study of graft-versus-host responses after intestinal transplantation. Investigators treated the graft tissue so that it released intraepithelial and lamina propria lymphocytes. This table comes from immunoSEQ multiplex PCR, and its TCRdb copy is limited to in-frame clones, with some not included. The data contain 29,000 or so clones, around four fifths of them singletons. The sample here was ileum tissue, taken 98 days after intestinal transplantation. These receptors were taken from a human patient who received an intestinal transplant, so some T cells may come from the graft donor.

This clone has only a few counts. The chain carries TRBV4-1 and TRBJ1-4; D gene uncertain. The CDR3 runs 16 residues. Trimming stripped 1 base from V and 8 bases from J, with 17 bases between. The germline V gene encodes CDR1 MGHRA and CDR2 YSYEKL. CDR3 nucleotide sequence: TGCGCCAGCAGCCAAGCGGCTGATAATAGGCGAGAAAAACTGTTTTTT. Residues: CASSQAADNRREKLFF.

V usage is TRBV7-9 and J usage is TRBJ2-3, with 8 nucleotides matching TRBD2. The CDR3 length is 16 residues. V lost 5 bases to trimming and J lost 2 bases; unmatched junction nucleotides: 9. The germline V gene encodes CDR1 SEHNR and CDR2 FQNEAQ (reference sequence). The CDR3 sequence: CASSPPTGGNTDTQYF. In nucleotides, the CDR3 is TGTGCCAGCAGCCCACCAACGGGGGGGAACACAGATACGCAGTATTTT.

The V call is TRBV5-4, the J call TRBJ2-7, with D tentatively TRBD1 or TRBD2 (5 bases each). Germline loops: CDR1 SGHNT, CDR2 YYREEE (reference sequence). Between the trimmed V and J ends, which lost 4 bases and 9 bases, there was a span of 23 bases. There are 15 residues in the CDR3. CDR3 nucleotides: TGTGCCAGCAGCCTGGGGGTGAATGGTCAGATCTCGCAGTACTTC. The encoded protein is CASSLGVNGQISQYF.

The chain has TRBV5-1 and TRBJ2-2; D possibly matches TRBD1 or TRBD2 (5 bases each). CDR3 length: 17 amino acids. CDR1 is SGHRS, CDR2 YFSETQ, per germline. Trimming took off 0 bases at V and 2 bases at J, with 14 bases between the two ends. CDR3 residues: CASSLDGAGRNTGELFF. The CDR3 DNA follows: TGCGCCAGCAGCTTGGATGGGGCAGGGAGAAACACCGGGGAGCTGTTTTTT.

The CDR3 DNA is TGCGCCAGCAGCCAAGTTTGGTCAGGGAGGAAAGATACGCAGTATTTT. It is translated as CASSQVWSGRKDTQYF. The chain employs TRBV4-1 and TRBJ2-3; D perhaps matches TRBD2 (6 bases). CDR1 and CDR2 from the germline V gene are MGHRA and YSYEKL. The V gene lost 1 base and the J gene lost 5 bases, with 16 bases spanning the gap. This CDR3 comprises 16 residues.

This clone was counted a few times. This sequence joins TRBV10-1 and TRBJ1-2; perhaps TRBD1 as D (6 bases). V shed 6 bases and J shed 7 bases, with 18 bases lying between them. The CDR3 spans 14 residues. Germline lookup yields CDR1 WNHNN and CDR2 SYGVQD (reference sequence). CDR3 coding DNA: TGCGCCAGCAGAACAGGGCAGGGAAGGCTTGGCTACACCTTC. This encodes CASRTGQGRLGYTF.

The chain has TRBV7-9 and TRBJ2-7; D not certain. With 5 bases removed from V and 0 bases from J, the gap between germline ends came to 5 bases. This CDR3 has 12 residues. Germline CDR1 reads SEHNR; CDR2 reads FQNEAQ (reference sequence). CDR3 in DNA: TGTGCCAGCAGCCAGAGCTCCTACGAGCAGTACTTC. Translation: CASSQSSYEQYF.

The J gene is TRBJ1-1, the V gene TRBV27; a possible D gene is TRBD1 (5 bases). The CDR3 loop spans 14 amino acids. The V gene's germline CDR1 is MNHEY and CDR2 SMNVEV (reference sequence). V lost 1 base to trimming and J lost 5 bases, with 11 bases between them. CDR3 DNA sequence: TGTGCCAGCAGTTTATTAGACAGCTATACTGAAGCTTTCTTT. Its protein is CASSLLDSYTEAFF.

J is TRBJ2-7 and V is TRBV18; tentative D call: TRBD1 (6 bases). Trimming pared 3 bases from V and 3 bases from J, leaving 12 bases between. CDR3 size: 14 residues. CDR1 KGHSH and CDR2 LQKENI come from the germline V gene. In nucleotides, the CDR3 is TGTGCCAGCTCACCCCAGGGACATCTCTACGAGCAGTACTTC. Encoded protein: CASSPQGHLYEQYF.

The CDR3 nucleotides are TGTGCCAGCAGCCTGAACGTGAAGCTATCCCTTTGCAATCAGCCCCAGCATTTT. Its translation is CASSLNVKLSLCNQPQHF. The rearrangement links TRBV5-6 to TRBJ1-5; D ambiguous. Germline CDR1 is SGHDT and CDR2 is YYEEEE. V lost 4 bases, J lost 2 bases, and 22 bases lay in between. CDR3 length equals 18 residues.

The chain combines TRBV2 with TRBJ2-7; D is ambiguous. This CDR3 has 11 residues. The germline CDR1 and CDR2 sequences are SNHLY and FYNNEI. V lost 4 bases and J 6 bases, leaving 7 bases between the germline ends. CDR3 amino acids: CASSVMGEQYF. In DNA, the CDR3 is TGTGCCAGCAGTGTTATGGGCGAGCAGTACTTC.

This clone occurred a few times. The chain carries TRBV29-1 and TRBJ2-7, with D unresolved. V was clipped by 4 bases and J by 5 bases, with 9 bases between them. Germline V gene data show CDR1 as SQVTM and CDR2 as ANQGSEA. This CDR3 has 11 amino acids. CDR3 sequence (DNA): TGCAGCGTTGTTGTGGTCGACGAGCAGTACTTC. This codes for CSVVVVDEQYF.

The chain uses TRBV30 and TRBJ1-1, with D maybe TRBD1 (5 bases). Deletions cut 2 bases from V and 4 bases from J, with 14 bases between. The germline gives CDR1 GTSNPN, CDR2 SVGIG (reference sequence). This CDR3 is built from 14 residues. CDR3: CAWSPGGGGTEAFF. CDR3 sequence (DNA): TGTGCCTGGAGTCCCGGTGGGGGTGGCACTGAAGCTTTCTTT.

This clone was detected a few times. The CDR3: CASSFSGGPNNEQFF. DNA for the CDR3: TGTGCCAGCAGTTTTAGCGGGGGGCCAAACAATGAGCAGTTCTTC. The chain employs TRBV6-5 and TRBJ2-1, with 10 bases aligning to TRBD2. CDR3 length: 15 amino acids. The germline gives CDR1 MNHEY, CDR2 SVGAGI. Losses at the gene ends were 4 bases for V and 5 bases for J; bases not matched to a gene: 5.

This clone was seen only once. The chain recombines TRBV6-1 with TRBJ2-1, with 7 nucleotides matching TRBD2. The CDR3 totals 14 residues. Germline lookup yields CDR1 MNHNS and CDR2 SASEGT. The V gene end was trimmed by 7 bases and the J gene end by 7 bases; junction bases not matched to a gene: 10. The CDR3 loop reads CASKPRSGVNEQFF. CDR3 nucleotide sequence: TGTGCCAGCAAACCCCGAAGCGGGGTGAATGAGCAGTTCTTC.

This clone was counted between two and nine times. The chain is built from TRBV4-1 and TRBJ2-2; D call uncertain. The CDR3 has 13 amino acids. Germline values: CDR1 MGHRA, CDR2 YSYEKL. Trimming cost V 3 bases and J 6 bases, with 8 bases left between them. The CDR3 here is CASSHRTAGELFF. CDR3 coding DNA: TGCGCCAGCAGCCATAGGACGGCCGGGGAGCTGTTTTTT.

This chain links TRBV5-6 with TRBJ2-3; D is uncertain. This CDR3 contains 16 residues. Per the germline V gene, CDR1 is SGHDT and CDR2 is YYEEEE. Between the trimmed V and J ends, which lost 4 bases and 1 base, there was a span of 16 bases. For the CDR3, the DNA is TGTGCCAGCAGCCCGCTTGTGCAAGTGGGCACAGATACGCAGTATTTT. It specifies CASSPLVQVGTDTQYF.

The count of this clone is one. The V call is TRBV4-1, the J call TRBJ1-2; no reliable D call. Trimming took 2 bases from V and 2 from J, leaving 12 bases between them. The CDR3 consists of 15 residues. Germline CDR1 MGHRA, CDR2 YSYEKL. CDR3 protein: CASSQYIGRNYGYTF. The CDR3 DNA reads TGCGCCAGCAGCCAATACATAGGACGGAACTATGGCTACACCTTC.

This sequence joins TRBV9 and TRBJ2-1, with unresolved D. The CDR3 has 11 amino acids. Germline CDR1 SGDLS, CDR2 YYNGEE. V lost 8 bases to trimming and J lost 6 bases, with 9 bases between them. As DNA, the CDR3 is TGTGCCAGTCAATCGGGCAATGAGCAGTTCTTC. Translation gives CASQSGNEQFF.

The V gene is TRBV7-2, the J gene TRBJ1-6; D may be TRBD1 (5 bases). This CDR3 contains 15 residues. Trimming removed 5 bases from V and 11 bases from J, with 19 bases in between. Germline V gene lookup returns CDR1 SGHTA and CDR2 FQGNSA. This chain's CDR3 is CASSLQTVGRTPLHF. The CDR3 DNA reads as TGTGCCAGCAGCCTCCAGACAGTTGGAAGGACACCCCTCCACTTT.

In this sample, this clone turned up a few times. V usage is TRBV4-1 and J usage is TRBJ1-2; D is ambiguous. CDR1 and CDR2 from the germline V gene are MGHRA and YSYEKL. CDR3 size: 13 residues. V was clipped by 1 base and J by 5 bases, with 8 bases between them. In nucleotides, the CDR3 is TGCGCCAGCAGCCAAGCAGGAGGATATGGCTACACCTTC. Amino acid sequence: CASSQAGGYGYTF.